Listed here is a single T cell receptor (beta chain). What it binds is unknown. This record comes from a study of cytomegalovirus exposure and HLA in healthy donors. These donors counted as nominally healthy when sampled, but unrecorded immune exposures were likely. PCR employed 60 Vbeta and 13 Jbeta primers. The method was immunoSEQ multiplex PCR; TCRdb's version includes in-frame clones alone and lacks a portion of them. The sample consists of around 140,000 clones, over 70% of them appearing once. CDR1 KGHSH and CDR2 LQKENI come from the germline V gene. Trimming removed 0 bases from V and 8 bases from J, with 14 bases in between. The CDR3 runs 15 residues. Study findings and constraints: Previous analysis showed most TCR beta V segments were productive about 87% or about 30% of the time. 164 TCR beta chains were listed as cytomegalovirus-associated. Follow-up analysis later connected one missense variant in DCLRE1C with trimming of TCR beta V- and J-genes.

The chain has TRBV18 and TRBJ2-1, with a tentative D call TRBD1 (5 bases). This TCR derives from a man aged 30 to 39 in good health and CMV-seronegative. The source material was PBMCs. The CDR3 sequence: CASSPPSGIGYEQFF. The CDR3 DNA reads TGTGCCAGCTCACCACCGTCAGGGATCGGCTATGAGCAGTTCTTC.